The clone carrying this T cell receptor beta chain was seen repeatedly, ten times or more. Trimming left V 8 bases short and J 0 bases short, with 8 bases between. The CDR3 length is 12 residues. The V gene's germline CDR1 is KGHSH and CDR2 LQKENI. These data come from a study of Graves' ophthalmopathy and Graves' hyperthyroidism. Stable hyperthyroidism was defined by absence of ophthalmopathy within 18 months of follow-up. The authors amplified TCR beta CDR3 regions, and they did so from RNA transcripts for repertoire sequencing. HTBI primers primed a first-round RT-PCR, and a second-round multiplex PCR followed. One entry per CDR3 protein, called by TCRdb with MiXCR from the multiplex PCR reads. The data show about 370,000 distinct CDR3 sequences, about a sixth seen once.

This TCR was recovered from an adult woman with stable Graves' hyperthyroidism. Sequenced sample: peripheral blood. This chain connects TRBV18 to TRBJ2-7; no clear D gene. The CDR3: CASSPNSYEQYF. The CDR3 coding sequence is TGTGCCAGCAGTCCGAACTCCTACGAGCAGTACTTC.